These T cell receptor beta chains were read from a single sample in a study of blood T cells in healthy people across ages. TCRdb itself ran the 5' RACE reads through MiXCR, one entry per CDR3 protein. This sample has 1.4 million to 1.5 million distinct CDR3 sequences; roughly 40% occur once, and the top ten carry 7% to 9%. Sequencing was performed on blood. The receptors shown here come from a woman aged 18-29 years in good health. Each CDR3 is given with its conserved first and last residue. A D gene is named only where the DNA matches it firmly. Size values are once, few and many counts, or a class for expanded clones, and some rows have none.

V: TRBV24-1; D: -; length: 11; J: TRBJ2-5; size: few; DNA: TGTGCCACCGGGAGACAAGAGACCCAGTACTTC; CDR3: CATGRQETQYF
V: TRBV14; D: -; length: 12; J: TRBJ2-7; size: -; DNA: TGTGACCTTTCCGAGAGATCCTACGAGCAGTACTTC; CDR3: CDLSERSYEQYF
V: TRBV5-1; D: TRBD1; length: 18; J: TRBJ2-3; size: -; DNA: TGCGCCAGCAGCTTGTCTCGACCCGGGACAGGGGGGGCAGATACGCAGTATTTT; CDR3: CASSLSRPGTGGADTQYF
V: TRBV6-1; D: TRBD1; length: 13; J: TRBJ1-1; size: few; DNA: TGTGCCAGCAGCTCGGGACAGTACACTGAAGCTTTCTTT; CDR3: CASSSGQYTEAFF
V: TRBV6-5; D: TRBD2; length: 13; J: TRBJ2-7; size: -; DNA: TGTGCCAGTCAACTAGCGGGGCTCAATGAGCAGTACTTC; CDR3: CASQLAGLNEQYF
V: TRBV3-1; D: -; length: 12; J: TRBJ2-1; size: -; DNA: TGTGCCAGCAGCCCCATGACCAATGAGCAGTTCTTC; CDR3: CASSPMTNEQFF
V: TRBV4-1; D: -; length: 16; J: TRBJ1-1; size: -; DNA: TGCGCCAGCAGCCAAAGAGGAGGTTCCATGAACACTGAAGCTTTCTTT; CDR3: CASSQRGGSMNTEAFF
V: TRBV20-1; D: TRBD2; length: 16; J: TRBJ2-3; size: -; DNA: TGCAGTGCTCCTACGATAGCGGGGGGGCAGGGAGATACGCAGTATTTT; CDR3: CSAPTIAGGQGDTQYF
V: TRBV12-5; D: -; length: 13; J: TRBJ1-1; size: few; DNA: TGTGCTAGTGGGGCAGCGGAGAACACTGAAGCTTTCTTT; CDR3: CASGAAENTEAFF
V: TRBV6-5; D: -; length: 12; J: TRBJ1-1; size: -; DNA: TGTGCCAGCGGGGGGGGGGGCACTGAAGCTTTCTTT; CDR3: CASGGGGTEAFF
V: TRBV11-2; D: TRBD1; length: 14; J: TRBJ2-5; size: -; DNA: TGTGCCAGCAGCTTAGGGGACAGGGGAAGGACCCAGTACTTC; CDR3: CASSLGDRGRTQYF
V: TRBV9; D: -; length: 14; J: TRBJ2-5; size: few; DNA: TGTGCCAGCAGCCCAGAGGCCTCACGGGAGACCCAGTACTTC; CDR3: CASSPEASRETQYF
V: TRBV2; D: -; length: 11; J: TRBJ2-1; size: few; DNA: TGTGTAGAGGTGGGCGACAATGAGCAGTTCTTC; CDR3: CVEVGDNEQFF
V: TRBV4-3; D: -; length: 13; J: TRBJ2-3; size: -; DNA: TGCGCCAGCAGCCAACGACTATACGGTACGCAGTATTTT; CDR3: CASSQRLYGTQYF
V: TRBV12-3/TRBV12-4; D: -; length: 14; J: TRBJ1-1; size: -; DNA: TGTGCCAGCAGTCCTCGGGTCCGGAACACTGAAGCTTTCTTT; CDR3: CASSPRVRNTEAFF
V: TRBV9; D: -; length: 14; J: TRBJ2-7; size: -; DNA: TGTGCCAGCAGCGTAGCTCGACAAGACAATGAGCAGTACTTC; CDR3: CASSVARQDNEQYF
V: TRBV6-2/TRBV6-3; D: TRBD2; length: 18; J: TRBJ2-3; size: -; DNA: TGTGCCAGCAGCCCCACGCCCGGAGCGGGATCCGGCACAGATACGCAGTATTTT; CDR3: CASSPTPGAGSGTDTQYF
V: TRBV9; D: TRBD2; length: 15; J: TRBJ2-5; size: -; DNA: TGTGCCAGCAGCGTAGGGTCTAGCGGGCAAGAGACCCAGTACTTC; CDR3: CASSVGSSGQETQYF
V: TRBV7-9; D: TRBD1; length: 17; J: TRBJ2-7; size: -; DNA: TGTGCCAGCACCATAAGGCCCCCGGGACAGGGATCCTACGAGCAGTACTTC; CDR3: CASTIRPPGQGSYEQYF
V: TRBV7-6; D: -; length: 16; J: TRBJ2-3; size: -; DNA: TGTGCCAGCAGCTTAGAGTACAGGGGAGGCGCAGATACGCAGTATTTT; CDR3: CASSLEYRGGADTQYF
V: TRBV7-9; D: -; length: 13; J: TRBJ1-1; size: many; DNA: TGTGCCAGCAGCGTAGAGGTTAACACTGAAGCTTTCTTT; CDR3: CASSVEVNTEAFF
V: TRBV20-1; D: -; length: 13; J: TRBJ2-1; size: few; DNA: TGCAGTACAGGCGAGGGGAACTACAATGAGCAGTTCTTC; CDR3: CSTGEGNYNEQFF
V: TRBV25-1; D: TRBD1; length: 16; J: TRBJ2-2; size: -; DNA: TGTGCCAGCAGTGCCATCGGTACAGGGGCGAGCGGGGAGCTGTTTTTT; CDR3: CASSAIGTGASGELFF
V: TRBV18; D: TRBD1; length: 13; J: TRBJ1-2; size: -; DNA: TGTGCCAGCCCCCAGGGGGCCAACTATGGCTACACCTTC; CDR3: CASPQGANYGYTF
V: TRBV11-2; D: TRBD2; length: 15; J: TRBJ2-3; size: -; DNA: TGTGCCAGAAGCTCAAGCGGGGGGGCGTCAGATACGCAGTATTTT; CDR3: CARSSSGGASDTQYF
V: TRBV4-1; D: -; length: 15; J: TRBJ2-4; size: few; DNA: TGCGCCAGCAGCCAAGATCGGGCTTTGGGGAACATTCAGTACTTC; CDR3: CASSQDRALGNIQYF
V: TRBV11-2; D: TRBD1; length: 12; J: TRBJ1-2; size: few; DNA: TGTGCCAGCAGCCCGGGACAGTCTGGCTACACCTTC; CDR3: CASSPGQSGYTF
V: TRBV7-9; D: -; length: 14; J: TRBJ2-5; size: -; DNA: TGTGCCAGCAGCGCTAATACAGGGACGGAGACCCAGTACTTC; CDR3: CASSANTGTETQYF
V: TRBV5-1; D: -; length: 10; J: TRBJ2-7; size: -; DNA: TGCGCCTTTCTGGAGGACGAGCAGTACTTC; CDR3: CAFLEDEQYF
V: TRBV4-1; D: -; length: 14; J: TRBJ2-7; size: few; DNA: TGCGCCAGCAGCAACGGCCCCAAGGGAGGCGAGCAGTACTTC; CDR3: CASSNGPKGGEQYF
V: TRBV4-1; D: TRBD1; length: 15; J: TRBJ2-7; size: few; DNA: TGCGCCAGCAGCCGAACCGGGACAGGGTCCTACGAGCAGTACTTC; CDR3: CASSRTGTGSYEQYF
V: TRBV20-1; D: -; length: 12; J: TRBJ2-7; size: -; DNA: TGCAGTGCTAGAGTGGGGATCTACGAGCAGTACTTC; CDR3: CSARVGIYEQYF
V: TRBV9; D: -; length: 17; J: TRBJ2-3; size: -; DNA: TGTGCCAGCAGCCCACGAGGACTGCTGACGGCCCAAGATACGCAGTATTTT; CDR3: CASSPRGLLTAQDTQYF
V: TRBV9; D: -; length: 14; J: TRBJ2-7; size: once; DNA: TGTGCCAGCAGTTTACTGGGCAGCCCCTACGAGCAGTACTTC; CDR3: CASSLLGSPYEQYF
V: TRBV4-1; D: -; length: 17; J: TRBJ2-3; size: -; DNA: TGCGCCAGCAGCCAGGTATTACAGGGGACTAGCACAGATACGCAGTATTTT; CDR3: CASSQVLQGTSTDTQYF
V: TRBV21-1; D: -; length: 15; J: TRBJ2-5; size: -; DNA: TGTGCCAGCAGCAAATTCCTAGCCCAGAAAGAGACCCAGTACTTC; CDR3: CASSKFLAQKETQYF
V: TRBV6-5; D: TRBD1; length: 14; J: TRBJ1-2; size: -; DNA: TGTGCCAGCAGGACGACAGGGCCCCTCGGAGGCTACACCTTC; CDR3: CASRTTGPLGGYTF
V: TRBV29-1; D: -; length: 12; J: TRBJ1-2; size: -; DNA: TGCAGCGTAGAACAGGGCTCCTATGGCTACACCTTC; CDR3: CSVEQGSYGYTF
V: TRBV1; D: -; length: 15; J: TRBJ2-7; size: -; DNA: TGCACCAGCAGCCAAGAAGGAGGGACTTCCTGCGAGCAGTACTTC; CDR3: CTSSQEGGTSCEQYF
V: TRBV29-1; D: -; length: 10; J: TRBJ1-1; size: -; DNA: TGCAGCGGGCCCAGGGAAGAAGCTTTCTTT; CDR3: CSGPREEAFF
V: TRBV21-1; D: -; length: 18; J: TRBJ2-7; size: -; DNA: TGTGCCAGCAGCAAACAGGGGGTTACGCGACCCCTTCCCACCGAGCAGTACTTC; CDR3: CASSKQGVTRPLPTEQYF
V: TRBV20-1; D: TRBD1; length: 13; J: TRBJ2-7; size: -; DNA: TGCGGTGCTAGGGACGGACAGGGGTACGAGCAGTACTTC; CDR3: CGARDGQGYEQYF
V: TRBV7-9; D: TRBD2; length: 17; J: TRBJ2-1; size: few; DNA: TGTGCCAGCAGTCCGCCACTAGCGGATTTTCTCCTGGATGAGCAGTTCTTC; CDR3: CASSPPLADFLLDEQFF
V: TRBV6-2/TRBV6-3; D: -; length: 16; J: TRBJ2-3; size: few; DNA: TGTGCCAGCACCCGAGCGACCGGAGAGATCACAGATACGCAGTATTTT; CDR3: CASTRATGEITDTQYF
V: TRBV25-1; D: -; length: 13; J: TRBJ1-6; size: few; DNA: TGTGCCAGCAGTGGGGGAGGGCTGGGACCCCTCCACTTT; CDR3: CASSGGGLGPLHF